The sequence of this T cell receptor (beta chain) was determined in a study of memory CD4+ T cells and cytomegalovirus serostatus. Comment on this clone: The identical CDR3 is also encoded by other nucleotide sequences in the sample.

The sort gate was single viable CD3+CD4+CD8-CD45RO+ cells for memory CD4+ T cells. The CDR3 sequence is 14 residues long. Trimming removed 0 bases from V and 1 base from J, with 5 bases in between. Germline loops: CDR1 SGDLS, CDR2 YYNGEE. The method was immunoSEQ multiplex PCR; TCRdb's version includes in-frame clones alone and lacks a portion of them. The sample includes more than 45,000 clones, around 80% of them seen just once. The TCR sequence derives from an adult in good health and CMV-seronegative. The chain uses TRBV9 and TRBJ1-5; possible D gene TRBD1, 5 bases. Input material: memory CD4+ T cells from blood. The CDR3 nucleotides are TGTGCCAGCAGCGTAGGACAGAGCAATCAGCCCCAGCATTTT. It specifies CASSVGQSNQPQHF.